Reported below is one T cell receptor (beta chain). The CDR3 length is 16 residues. V lost 3 bases to trimming and J lost 0 bases; unmatched junction nucleotides: 3. CDR1 MGHRA and CDR2 YSYEKL come from the germline V gene. Sequencing used immunoSEQ multiplex PCR; TCRdb keeps in-frame clones, though not all of them. The sample has millions of clones, over 85% seen once. The sample is drawn from a study of shared clonotypes between healthy human individuals. This receptor was identified in a man younger than 35 in good health. The chain combines TRBV4-1 with TRBJ2-3; 10 positions match TRBD2. The sample taken for sequencing was naive CD4+ T cells sorted from blood. Specified subset: CD45RA+ positively selected. The CDR3 here is CASSQGLAPSTDTQYF. CDR3 nucleotide sequence: TGCGCCAGCAGCCAGGGACTAGCGCCTAGCACAGATACGCAGTATTTT.